The 25 T cell receptor beta chains below come from one sample, sequenced in a study of blood T cell repertoires in COVID-19. The data were produced by immunoSEQ multiplex PCR, yet TCRdb's version contains in-frame clones alone and is incomplete. The profile shows some 140,000 clones, 83% of them singletons. Sequencing was carried out using peripheral blood. These receptors were obtained from a woman aged 60 to 75 with COVID-19, enrolled during active disease.

The CDR3 reads CASSLKLLLGTDTQYF. The CDR3 coding sequence is TGTGCCAGCAGCTTGAAACTGCTTCTTGGCACAGATACGCAGTATTTT. The chain recombines TRBV5-6 with TRBJ2-3; D is unresolved. Germline V CDR1 and CDR2: SGHDT, YYEEEE. The CDR3 totals 16 residues. V lost 1 base and J 1 base, leaving 13 bases between the germline ends.

The V gene is TRBV6-1, the J gene TRBJ1-3; D gene unclear. The CDR3 runs to 14 residues. The V end was cut by 1 base, the J end by 4 bases, with 8 bases between. Germline V CDR1 and CDR2: MNHNS, SASEGT. CDR3 loop: CASSEGSVGNTIYF. CDR3 sequence (DNA): TGTGCCAGCAGTGAAGGTTCGGTCGGAAACACCATATATTTT.

The chain uses TRBV7-9 and TRBJ1-2; D is possibly TRBD1 (5 bases). Trimming took off 3 bases at V and 6 bases at J, with 14 bases between the two ends. The germline gives CDR1 SEHNR, CDR2 FQNEAQ (reference sequence). The CDR3 covers 14 residues. The CDR3 region is CASSLARPTDGYTF. CDR3 DNA sequence: TGTGCCAGCAGCTTGGCCCGACCGACAGATGGCTACACCTTC.

The table lists this clone with a count of one. V and J are TRBV6-6 and TRBJ1-5, with D possibly TRBD1 on 5 matching bases. The CDR3 is 14 residues long. V dropped 7 bases and J dropped 4 bases, with 14 bases sitting between them. CDR1 and CDR2 from the germline V gene are MNHNY and SVGAGI (reference sequence). The CDR3 reads CASTPGGGNQPQHF. Written as DNA, the CDR3 is TGTGCCAGCACACCCGGGGGAGGGAATCAGCCCCAGCATTTT.

For this clone: A read error may produce the germline difference seen at one junction end. The same CDR3 is also encoded by other DNA sequences in this sample. V usage is TRBV6-5 and J usage is TRBJ1-6, with TRBD1 matching 7 bases. The CDR3 has 16 amino acids. Germline CDR1 MNHEY, CDR2 SVGAGI. DNA for the CDR3: TGTGCCAGCAGTTACGCGACAGGGACTAGTAATTCACCCCTTCACTTT. It codes for CASSYATGTSNSPLHF.

The chain couples TRBV11-2 to TRBJ1-1; no definite D call. The CDR3 loop spans 15 amino acids. Germline V gene data show CDR1 as SGHAT and CDR2 as FQNNGV. V was pared by 1 base and J by 1 base, with 10 bases between. CDR3 amino acids: CASSLGAQRNTEAFF. The CDR3 DNA sequence: TGTGCCAGCAGCTTAGGGGCCCAACGGAACACTGAAGCTTTCTTT.

This chain joins TRBV12-5 and TRBJ2-3; 9 nucleotides agree with TRBD2. V lost 1 base, J lost 3 bases, and 5 bases stayed unmatched. Germline CDR1 reads LGHNT; CDR2 reads FRNRAP. This CDR3 spans 16 amino acids. The CDR3 loop is CASGLAPSGATDTQYF. As DNA, the CDR3 is TGTGCTAGTGGTTTGGCCCCTAGCGGGGCGACAGATACGCAGTATTTT.

There are a few counts of this clone. V gene TRBV5-5 combines with J gene TRBJ1-5; 10 bases fit TRBD1. V was clipped by 4 bases and J by 5 bases; unmatched bases: 3. Germline V gives CDR1 SGHKS, CDR2 YYEKEE (reference sequence). This CDR3 spans 14 amino acids. The CDR3 DNA is TGTGCCAGCAGCCCTGGGACAGGGGATCAGCCCCAGCATTTT. Its protein product is CASSPGTGDQPQHF.

This clone was seen just once. The chain uses TRBV14 and TRBJ1-1; perhaps TRBD1 as D (6 bases). This CDR3 is 15 amino acids long. The germline CDR1 and CDR2 sequences are SGHDN and FVKESK. With 4 bases removed from V and 5 bases from J, the gap between germline ends came to 17 bases. CDR3 DNA sequence: TGTGCCAGCAGCCCGGTCGCGGGGGCGCGAACTGAAGCTTTCTTT. Translating it yields CASSPVAGARTEAFF.

The rearrangement uses TRBV7-9 and TRBJ1-2; D may be TRBD1 (6 bases). CDR1 and CDR2 from the germline V gene are SEHNR and FQNEAQ (reference sequence). The CDR3 spans 15 residues. V was cut by 6 bases and J by 0 bases, with 14 bases left in between. CDR3 residues: CASSVTGTTNYGYTF. The CDR3 coding sequence is TGTGCCAGCAGTGTTACCGGGACAACTAACTATGGCTACACCTTC.

The chain recombines TRBV30 with TRBJ1-3; a weak D match, TRBD1 (5 bases). There are 15 residues in the CDR3. The V end lost 4 bases, the J end lost 4 bases, and 17 bases lay between the germline ends. CDR1 and CDR2 (germline): GTSNPN, SVGIG (reference sequence). CDR3 sequence reads: CAWTRDPGGGNTIYF. CDR3 in DNA: TGTGCCTGGACCCGGGACCCCGGAGGGGGAAACACCATATATTTT.

The chain is built from TRBV5-1 and TRBJ1-1; D is possibly TRBD1 (6 bases). This CDR3 is built from 13 residues. CDR1 is SGHRS and CDR2 is YFSETQ in the germline V gene. The V end was cut by 4 bases, the J end by 1 base, with 8 bases between. The CDR3 DNA sequence: TGCGCCAGCAGCGGGACATGGAACACTGAAGCTTTCTTT. Translating it yields CASSGTWNTEAFF.

The count of this clone is one. V and J are TRBV5-8 and TRBJ1-2, with 7 nucleotides matching TRBD1. V shed 4 bases and J 4 bases; nucleotides not matched to a gene: 10. Germline V gene lookup returns CDR1 SGHTS and CDR2 YDEGEE. This CDR3 has 15 amino acids. Here the CDR3 reads CASSILWTGSYGYTF. Written as DNA, the CDR3 is TGTGCCAGCAGCATCTTATGGACAGGATCCTATGGCTACACCTTC.

This clone has more than one count but fewer than ten. This chain uses TRBV6-5 with TRBJ2-1; the match to TRBD1 covers 8 bases. CDR1 and CDR2 from the germline V gene are MNHEY and SVGAGI. This CDR3 is built from 15 residues. Losses at the gene ends were 4 bases for V and 8 bases for J; bases not matched to a gene: 10. This chain's CDR3 is CASSSRTGSVDEQFF. DNA of the CDR3: TGTGCCAGCAGTTCCCGGACAGGGTCGGTCGATGAGCAGTTCTTC.

V usage is TRBV6-6 and J usage is TRBJ1-4; D is undetermined. V lost 10 bases and J 7 bases, leaving 16 bases between the germline ends. Germline V gives CDR1 MNHNY, CDR2 SVGAGI (reference sequence). This CDR3 spans 13 amino acids. The DNA for the CDR3 is TGTGCCACCAGGACGGGAGATCTTGAAAAACTGTTTTTT. It codes for CATRTGDLEKLFF.

The chain joins TRBV19 to TRBJ1-1; 7 bases line up with TRBD1. Germline CDR1 and CDR2: LNHDA and SQIVND (reference sequence). With V trimmed by 6 bases and J by 4 bases, 14 bases remained unmatched. The CDR3 covers 16 residues. The CDR3 DNA is TGTGCCAGTAGCCGGCAAGGGACAGAATGGAGCACTGAAGCTTTCTTT. It yields the protein CASSRQGTEWSTEAFF.

The chain couples TRBV20-1 to TRBJ2-5; TRBD2 aligns across 11 bases. V lost 3 bases to trimming and J lost 13 bases; unmatched junction nucleotides: 1. The CDR3 runs 10 residues. The germline V gene has CDR1 DFQATT and CDR2 SNEGSKA (reference sequence). CDR3 amino acids: CSARTSGVYF. CDR3 nucleotide sequence: TGCAGTGCTAGGACTAGCGGGGTGTACTTC.

This chain uses TRBV5-6 with TRBJ1-2; D uncertain. V was shortened by 2 bases and J by 2 bases, with 7 bases between the two germline ends. Germline CDR1 reads SGHDT; CDR2 reads YYEEEE. The CDR3 runs to 13 residues. CDR3 region: CASSLSGNYGYTF. CDR3 DNA sequence: TGTGCCAGCAGCTTAAGCGGGAACTATGGCTACACCTTC.

The table lists this clone with a few counts. The chain has TRBV7-6 and TRBJ1-4; 8 bases are a match to TRBD1. From germline, CDR1 is SGHVS and CDR2 FNYEAQ. The CDR3 loop spans 18 amino acids. The ends lost 1 base at V and 0 bases at J; junction bases unmatched: 7. CDR3 loop: CASSLGQGAFATNEKLFF. In nucleotides, the CDR3 is TGTGCCAGCAGCTTAGGGCAGGGGGCCTTTGCAACTAATGAAAAACTGTTTTTT.

J is TRBJ1-2 and V is TRBV5-1; TRBD1 matches 7 bases. Germline CDR1 SGHRS, CDR2 YFSETQ. The CDR3 covers 13 residues. J lost 3 bases, V lost 4 bases, and 3 bases had no gene match. CDR3 amino acids: CASSPTGDYGYTF. The DNA for the CDR3 is TGCGCCAGCAGCCCTACAGGGGACTATGGCTACACCTTC.

This clone has a handful of counts. The chain links TRBV27 to TRBJ1-6; 7 bases line up with TRBD1. CDR1 and CDR2 (germline): MNHEY, SMNVEV (reference sequence). This CDR3 is built from 13 residues. Losses at the gene ends were 5 bases for V and 8 bases for J; bases not matched to a gene: 3. CDR3 DNA: TGTGCCAGCAGTCGGACAGGTGATTCACCCCTCCACTTT. It specifies CASSRTGDSPLHF.

The V call is TRBV9, the J call TRBJ1-1; D remains unclear. V gave up 0 bases and J gave up 3 bases, with 12 bases separating them. Germline lookup yields CDR1 SGDLS and CDR2 YYNGEE. The CDR3 has 15 amino acids. The CDR3 nucleotides read TGTGCCAGCAGCGTAGTTGCGGGATCGGACACTGAAGCTTTCTTT. Residues: CASSVVAGSDTEAFF.

The chain combines TRBV5-1 with TRBJ2-3; 9 bases align to TRBD2. V dropped 2 bases and J dropped 4; count of bases not matched to a gene: 8. The CDR3 runs 16 residues. Looked up from germline, CDR1 is SGHRS and CDR2 is YFSETQ. CDR3 protein: CASSFIAGVIPDTQYF. As DNA, the CDR3 is TGCGCCAGCAGCTTTATAGCGGGAGTCATCCCAGATACGCAGTATTTT.

The chain employs TRBV6-5 and TRBJ1-2; D not certain. V dropped 6 bases and J dropped 5 bases, with 13 bases sitting between them. Per germline, CDR1 MNHEY and CDR2 SVGAGI. The CDR3 runs 13 residues. Here the CDR3 DNA reads TGTGCCAGCAGCGTAGACCCGGGGTATGGCTACACCTTC. Its protein product is CASSVDPGYGYTF.

On this clone: The same CDR3 is also encoded by other DNA sequences in this sample. The rearrangement links TRBV7-2 to TRBJ1-3; weak D call: TRBD1 (6 bases). Germline values: CDR1 SGHTA, CDR2 FQGNSA. CDR3 length: 13 amino acids. Trimming pared 1 base from V and 7 bases from J, leaving 8 bases between. The CDR3 nucleotides are TGTGCCAGCAGCTTAGGGCAGGGGAACACCATATATTTT. Residues: CASSLGQGNTIYF.